The 8 T cell receptor beta chains below come from one sample, sequenced in a study of shared clonotypes between healthy human individuals. Only in-frame clones appear in the TCRdb table, and some are missing; sequencing was by immunoSEQ multiplex PCR. Among over 1.4 million clones listed, roughly 95% were seen once. Material: naive CD4+ T cells sorted from blood. The subset was: CD45RA+ positively selected. Every receptor here comes from a man aged 25 to 45 in good health.

The chain recombines TRBV28 with TRBJ2-5; TRBD1 is a possible D gene (5 bases). Deletions cut 7 bases from V and 5 bases from J, with 17 bases between. The germline V gene encodes CDR1 MDHEN and CDR2 SYDVKM. The CDR3 has 14 amino acids. DNA of the CDR3: TGTGCCAGCAAACTGGGGCCGACGCGCGAGACCCAGTACTTC. Encoded protein: CASKLGPTRETQYF.

The chain joins TRBV5-1 to TRBJ2-5, with D unresolved. Germline V gene lookup returns CDR1 SGHRS and CDR2 YFSETQ. V was clipped by 4 bases and J by 3 bases, with 13 bases between them. The CDR3 loop spans 14 amino acids. In DNA form, the CDR3 reads TGCGCCAGCAGCCCAGGAACCCCAGAAGAGACCCAGTACTTC. Its protein product is CASSPGTPEETQYF.

This clone was observed a single time. The genes are TRBV20-1 and TRBJ2-3; possibly TRBD1 for D (7 bases). Germline V CDR1 and CDR2: DFQATT, SNEGSKA (reference sequence). This CDR3 comprises 10 residues. The CDR3 coding sequence is TGCACCCAGGGGGGAGATACGCAGTATTTT. Translation gives CTQGGDTQYF.

The J gene is TRBJ1-3, the V gene TRBV13; D gene unclear. V was clipped by 2 bases and J by 0 bases, with 11 bases between them. The CDR3 consists of 16 residues. CDR1 PRHDT and CDR2 FYEKMQ come from the germline V gene (reference sequence). The CDR3 DNA reads as TGTGCCAGCAGCTTAAACCCGCGGACCTCTGGAAACACCATATATTTT. It specifies CASSLNPRTSGNTIYF.

The V gene is TRBV19, the J gene TRBJ2-1; 8 positions agree with TRBD1. V was pared by 3 bases and J by 7 bases, with 8 bases of the junction left unmatched. Germline values: CDR1 LNHDA, CDR2 SQIVND (reference sequence). The CDR3 has 15 amino acids. The CDR3 sequence: CASSMGRGRPNEQFF. Here the CDR3 DNA reads TGTGCCAGTAGTATGGGCAGGGGGCGACCGAATGAGCAGTTCTTC. The full variable domain, in which reference TRBV19 and TRBJ2-1 provide the parts outside the CDR3, is DGGITQSPKYLFRKEGQNVTLSCEQNLNHDAMYWYRQDPGQGLRLIYYSQIVNDFQKGDIAEGYSVSREKKESFPLTVTSAQKNPTAFYLCASSMGRGRPNEQFFGPGTRLTVL.

This chain connects TRBV5-1 to TRBJ1-1, with D unresolved. The CDR3 extends over 14 amino acids. V was clipped by 4 bases and J by 5 bases, with 15 bases between them. Germline V lookup: CDR1 SGHRS, CDR2 YFSETQ. The chain's CDR3 is CASSLDGRDTEAFF. The DNA for the CDR3 is TGCGCCAGCAGCCTAGATGGGCGCGATACTGAAGCTTTCTTT. Filled out from reference TRBV5-1 and TRBJ1-1, the complete variable domain reads KAGVTQTPRYLIKTRGQQVTLSCSPISGHRSVSWYQQTPGQGLQFLFEYFSETQRNKGNFPGRFSGRQFSNSRSEMNVSTLELGDSALYLCASSLDGRDTEAFFGQGTRLTVV.

The chain combines TRBV6-5 with TRBJ2-1; 10 nucleotides line up with TRBD1. This CDR3 is built from 13 residues. V trimming: 6 bases; J trimming: 5 bases; junction bases outside the gene matches: 1. In germline, CDR1 is MNHEY, CDR2 SVGAGI. CDR3 sequence (DNA): TGTGCCAGCAGGGGGACAGGGGACAATGAGCAGTTCTTC. Translating it yields CASRGTGDNEQFF.

The chain couples TRBV4-1 to TRBJ2-5, with TRBD2 identical over 7 bases. The CDR3 sequence is 15 residues long. V was pared by 1 base and J by 3 bases, with 5 bases of the junction left unmatched. Germline lookup yields CDR1 MGHRA and CDR2 YSYEKL. The CDR3 DNA reads as TGCGCCAGCAGCCAAGTTACCGGGAGGAAAGAGACCCAGTACTTC. This encodes CASSQVTGRKETQYF.